The next 2 T cell receptor beta chains were all read from a single sample in a study of preoperative IRX-2 immunotherapy in early breast cancer (dated by TCRdb to the late 2010s). Library creation used the immunoSEQ multiplex PCR assay. TCRdb retrieved this table from immuneACCESS and kept in-frame rearrangements only. Not all clones are present; in checked studies, unresolved V genes account for under half, and no reason is known for the remainder. Present in this sample are over 55,000 clones, approximately 93% of which were seen just once. Clones ranked in the top ten supply under 2% of the sample. The sample's treatment or condition label is to be understood as: preoperative locoregional IRX-2 cytokine immunotherapy. This sample was gathered from a patient treated with IRX-2 immunotherapy. Every receptor here comes from a human donor with breast cancer.

J is TRBJ2-7 and V is TRBV6-1; possibly TRBD1 for D (6 bases). The CDR3 runs 16 residues. V was cut by 0 bases and J by 1 base, with 13 bases left in between. The germline V gene encodes CDR1 MNHNS and CDR2 SASEGT. CDR3 region: CASSEALTGWSYEQYF. In DNA, the CDR3 is TGTGCCAGCAGTGAAGCCCTGACAGGCTGGTCCTACGAGCAGTACTTC.

This rearrangement joins TRBV7-3 to TRBJ2-3; no reliable D call. The CDR3 is 13 amino acids. V lost 0 bases, J lost 3 bases, and 4 bases lay in between. Looked up from germline, CDR1 is SGHTA and CDR2 is FQGTGA. The CDR3 DNA sequence: TGTGCCAGCAGCTTAACGGCGACAGATACGCAGTATTTT. This gives the protein CASSLTATDTQYF.